This TCR beta chain was identified during a study of blood T cell repertoires in COVID-19. In the study overall: Material from acute and convalescent COVID-19 was sourced from the United States, Italy and Spain.

CDR1 is LNHDA and CDR2 is SQIVND in the germline V gene (reference sequence). J lost 7 bases, V lost 7 bases, and 5 bases had no gene match. The CDR3 has 14 amino acids. Under the authors' procedure: Scientists estimated how many nucleated cells there were by amplifying reference gene primers. Sequenced by immunoSEQ multiplex PCR; TCRdb stores in-frame clones only, minus some. From that table come the V and J calls and clone size; the DNA was used to work out D and trimming. The data hold tens of thousands of clones, with roughly 79% observed a single time. In its sample, this clone was seen a few times.

The sequenced sample consisted of peripheral blood. The receptor's source is a man at least 80 years old with COVID-19, enrolled during active disease. This chain connects TRBV19 to TRBJ1-5; TRBD1 agrees at 12 bases. The CDR3 sequence is CASTSGQGAQPQHF. The CDR3 DNA reads TGTGCCAGTACCTCGGGACAGGGGGCCCAGCCCCAGCATTTT.